Here is one T cell receptor (beta chain) with its context. Trimming cost V 3 bases and J 4 bases; bases outside gene matches: 5. The CDR3 is 15 residues long. Germline V CDR1 and CDR2: WSHSY, SAAADI. The sample is drawn from a study of shared clonotypes between healthy human individuals. The method was immunoSEQ multiplex PCR; TCRdb's version includes in-frame clones alone and lacks a portion of them. The profile shows approximately 740,000 clones, 80% to 95% of them singletons. Naivety among CD8 cells was defined by CD45RO negativity and positive CCR7 selection, thereby excluding terminally differentiated effector memory CD45RA+ cells.

The TCR was taken from a man aged 30 to 39 in good health. The sequenced sample was naive CD8+ T cells sorted from blood. The rearrangement uses TRBV10-2 and TRBJ2-7, with TRBD2 identical over 11 bases. The CDR3 coding sequence is TGCGCCAGCAGTGAACTAGCGGGAGTATATTACGAGCAGTACTTC. Its translation: CASSELAGVYYEQYF.